The 27 T cell receptor beta chains reported below all come from one sample, sequenced in a study of identical twins. Via MiXCR, TCRdb re-called the 5' RACE reads, giving one row per CDR3 protein. The sample yields roughly 720,000 distinct CDR3 sequences, roughly 18% seen once. These same records also appear under a second study, on T cells expressing NK-cell markers.

Sequencing was carried out using PBMCs. All receptors derive from a woman under 30 in good health.

This rearrangement joins TRBV27 to TRBJ2-7; maybe TRBD1 (6 bases). This CDR3 spans 14 amino acids. The V end lost 3 bases, the J end lost 6 bases, and 15 bases lay between the germline ends. CDR1 and CDR2 (germline): MNHEY, SMNVEV (reference sequence). The CDR3 here is CASSLWDTSSEQYF. The CDR3 DNA reads as TGTGCCAGCAGTTTGTGGGACACCTCTTCCGAGCAGTACTTC.

This chain uses TRBV5-1 with TRBJ1-1; 7 bases align to TRBD1. Germline CDR1 SGHRS, CDR2 YFSETQ. The CDR3 spans 17 residues. V lost 0 bases and J lost 0; bases outside the gene matches: 8. The CDR3 spells CASSLDSGGILNTEAFF. DNA of the CDR3: TGCGCCAGCAGCTTGGATTCAGGGGGTATTCTGAACACTGAAGCTTTCTTT.

This clonotype showed up just a few times. In DNA form, the CDR3 reads TGTGCCAGCAACTTCGAGCCAGTACAGGGGAAGGAGGCAGATACGCAGTATTTT. Translating it yields CASNFEPVQGKEADTQYF. The V and J genes are TRBV11-1 and TRBJ2-3, with 7 bases that match TRBD1. This CDR3 is built from 18 residues. The trim removed 7 bases at V and 4 bases at J, leaving 20 bases unmatched. Per germline, CDR1 SGHAT and CDR2 FQDESV (reference sequence).

This clonotype was found many times. This chain uses TRBV20-1 with TRBJ2-7; D not resolved. The CDR3 is 14 residues long. Trimming removed 1 base from V and 7 bases from J, with 17 bases in between. Germline lookup yields CDR1 DFQATT and CDR2 SNEGSKA (reference sequence). CDR3 loop: CSARAGGSFLEQYF. As DNA, the CDR3 is TGCAGTGCTAGAGCGGGCGGCAGTTTTTTAGAGCAGTACTTC.

This chain joins TRBV11-2 and TRBJ2-2, with D perhaps matching TRBD2 (5 bases). V was cut by 0 bases and J by 7 bases, with 12 bases left in between. The CDR3 has 15 amino acids. Germline CDR1 is SGHAT and CDR2 is FQNNGV. This chain's CDR3 is CASSLEFFGDGELFF. The CDR3 DNA sequence: TGTGCCAGCAGCTTAGAGTTTTTCGGGGACGGGGAGCTGTTTTTT. The full variable domain, completed using reference TRBV11-2 and TRBJ2-2, is EAGVAQSPRYKIIEKRQSVAFWCNPISGHATLYWYQQILGQGPKLLIQFQNNGVVDDSQLPKDRFSAERLKGVDSTLKIQPAKLEDSAVYLCASSLEFFGDGELFFGEGSRLTVL.

There are a few counts of this clonotype. The rearrangement uses TRBV5-1 and TRBJ2-1; D might be TRBD2 (6 bases). Germline V lookup: CDR1 SGHRS, CDR2 YFSETQ. This CDR3 contains 15 residues. Trimming pared 4 bases from V and 5 bases from J, leaving 16 bases between. CDR3 loop: CASSPLPGEDNEQFF. CDR3 in DNA: TGCGCCAGCAGCCCCTTGCCGGGGGAAGACAATGAGCAGTTCTTC. Full variable domain (missing parts from reference TRBV5-1 and TRBJ2-1): KAGVTQTPRYLIKTRGQQVTLSCSPISGHRSVSWYQQTPGQGLQFLFEYFSETQRNKGNFPGRFSGRQFSNSRSEMNVSTLELGDSALYLCASSPLPGEDNEQFFGPGTRLTVL.

This clonotype appeared a few times. The chain recombines TRBV10-3 with TRBJ2-1, with TRBD2 identical over 8 bases. CDR1 and CDR2 from the germline V gene are ENHRY and SYGVKD. Losses at the gene ends were 8 bases for V and 6 bases for J; bases not matched to a gene: 6. This CDR3 region has 13 residues. CDR3 bases: TGTGCCATCGGATCCGCGGGGGGCAATGAGCAGTTCTTC. Translating it yields CAIGSAGGNEQFF.

The chain combines TRBV27 with TRBJ2-2, with D hard to call. Germline V gene data show CDR1 as MNHEY and CDR2 as SMNVEV (reference sequence). Trimming took 3 bases from V and 5 from J, leaving 13 bases between them. CDR3 length: 15 amino acids. The CDR3 is CASSFLGVGTGELFF. The CDR3 DNA sequence: TGTGCCAGCAGTTTTCTAGGAGTAGGAACCGGGGAGCTGTTTTTT.

The chain couples TRBV29-1 to TRBJ2-2; weak D call: TRBD2 (5 bases). The V gene lost 3 bases and the J gene lost 7 bases, with 9 bases spanning the gap. This CDR3 spans 12 amino acids. The germline gives CDR1 SQVTM, CDR2 ANQGSEA. The CDR3 reads CSVDSGVGELFF. The CDR3 DNA sequence: TGCAGCGTTGATTCCGGGGTCGGGGAGCTGTTTTTT.

The rearrangement joins TRBV7-3 to TRBJ2-1, with a possible D match to TRBD2 (7 bases). Trimming stripped 5 bases from V and 8 bases from J, with 22 bases between. The CDR3 spans 16 residues. Germline-derived CDR1 and CDR2 are SGHTA and FQGTGA. CDR3 bases: TGTGCCAGCAGCCCCCTTGGGGGGGGGGCCTATCATGAGCAGTTCTTC. It translates to CASSPLGGGAYHEQFF.

The chain joins TRBV6-5 to TRBJ2-5, with 8 bases fitting TRBD1. Germline V gene lookup returns CDR1 MNHEY and CDR2 SVGAGI. The CDR3 length is 15 residues. The trim removed 0 bases at V and 4 bases at J, leaving 4 bases unmatched. The CDR3 DNA follows: TGTGCCAGCAGTTACTCGACAGGGGTTATAGAGACCCAGTACTTC. It codes for CASSYSTGVIETQYF.

The chain's CDR3 is CASSLVRAGEQFF. The CDR3 DNA follows: TGTGCCAGCAGCTTGGTAAGGGCAGGTGAGCAGTTCTTC. The gene calls are TRBV5-4 and TRBJ2-1; unclear D gene. CDR3 length equals 13 residues. Between the trimmed V and J ends, which lost 0 bases and 9 bases, there was a span of 10 bases. Germline lookup yields CDR1 SGHNT and CDR2 YYREEE (reference sequence).

With regard to this clonotype: Mismatch with germline at one junction end may stem from a read error. This CDR3 reads CASSWGSRSF. The DNA of the CDR3 is TGTGCCAGCAGTTGGGGCAGTAGATCGTTC. The chain links TRBV27 to TRBJ2-7; weak D call: TRBD1 (5 bases). Germline V gene data show CDR1 as MNHEY and CDR2 as SMNVEV (reference sequence). The CDR3 covers 10 residues.

The chain joins TRBV4-2 to TRBJ2-3, with a possible D match to TRBD2 (6 bases). The CDR3 is made up of 17 amino acids. The V gene lost 4 bases and the J gene lost 3 bases, with 20 bases spanning the gap. Germline V gene sequence: CDR1 LGHNA, CDR2 YNFKEQ. The CDR3: CASSPRGGGVGTDTQYF. The CDR3 DNA follows: TGTGCCAGCAGCCCCCGGGGAGGCGGGGTCGGGACAGATACGCAGTATTTT.

The chain couples TRBV12-3 or TRBV12-4 to TRBJ2-7; D is tentatively TRBD1 or TRBD2 (5 bases each). This CDR3 region has 15 residues. The V end was cut by 6 bases, the J end by 6 bases, with 21 bases between. The CDR3 bases are TGTGCCAGCAGCCCCCCCCGTGGGGGAAGAAGCGAGCAGTACTTC. Its protein is CASSPPRGGRSEQYF.

The rearrangement links TRBV24-1 to TRBJ2-3; 12 positions match TRBD1. J was trimmed by 4 bases and V by 4 bases; bases with no gene match: 5. Germline values: CDR1 KGHDR, CDR2 SFDVKD. The CDR3 totals 16 residues. CDR3 nucleotide sequence: TGTGCCACCAGTGAGCCGGGACAGGGGGCTTCAGATACGCAGTATTTT. Its translation: CATSEPGQGASDTQYF.

The V and J genes are TRBV27 and TRBJ2-5, with a tentative D call TRBD1 (6 bases). Germline V gene data show CDR1 as MNHEY and CDR2 as SMNVEV (reference sequence). The CDR3 has 12 residues. Trimming pared 8 bases from V and 3 bases from J, leaving 10 bases between. This CDR3 is CASQGQEETQYF. Written as DNA, the CDR3 is TGTGCCAGCCAGGGACAAGAAGAGACCCAGTACTTC.

This clonotype was picked up a small number of times. V usage is TRBV4-1 and J usage is TRBJ2-7; maybe TRBD1 (5 bases). The CDR3 is made up of 15 amino acids. Per the germline V gene, CDR1 is MGHRA and CDR2 is YSYEKL. Trimming shortened V by 3 bases and J by 2 bases, and 14 bases separated the two germline ends. CDR3 sequence reads: CASSHMLGQPYEQYF. CDR3 nucleotide sequence: TGCGCCAGCAGCCACATGCTGGGGCAGCCCTACGAGCAGTACTTC.

This clonotype has at least ten counts. This sequence joins TRBV12-3 or TRBV12-4 and TRBJ1-5, with D tentatively TRBD1 (5 bases). The CDR3 spans 15 residues. Trimming stripped 6 bases from V and 0 bases from J, with 12 bases between. Here the CDR3 reads CASSRDPYSNQPQHF. CDR3 in DNA: TGTGCCAGCAGCCGGGACCCATATAGCAATCAGCCCCAGCATTTT.

This chain links TRBV5-1 with TRBJ1-6; TRBD1 agrees at 7 bases. CDR3 length equals 15 residues. The germline V gene encodes CDR1 SGHRS and CDR2 YFSETQ. Losses at the gene ends were 0 bases for V and 6 bases for J; bases not matched to a gene: 3. The CDR3 reads CASSLVQGPNSPLHF. DNA for the CDR3: TGCGCCAGCAGCTTGGTACAGGGGCCTAATTCACCCCTCCACTTT.

V and J are TRBV20-1 and TRBJ1-5; a possible D gene is TRBD1 (5 bases). Per germline, CDR1 DFQATT and CDR2 SNEGSKA (reference sequence). The V end lost 7 bases, the J end lost 5 bases, and 15 bases lay between the germline ends. CDR3 length: 13 amino acids. CDR3: CSVSRGRDQPQHF. The CDR3 bases are TGCAGTGTCTCAAGGGGTCGAGATCAGCCCCAGCATTTT.

The sample holds a few counts of this clonotype. The V and J genes are TRBV20-1 and TRBJ2-7; 8 bases are shared with TRBD2. Trimming at V came to 4 bases and at J to 2 bases, leaving 4 bases not matched to a gene. Looked up from germline, CDR1 is DFQATT and CDR2 is SNEGSKA (reference sequence). The CDR3 totals 13 residues. The CDR3 here is CSAKGLAPYEQYF. The CDR3, as DNA: TGCAGTGCTAAAGGACTAGCCCCCTACGAGCAGTACTTC.

The chain carries TRBV4-2 and TRBJ2-2; D remains ambiguous. The V end was cut by 1 base, the J end by 2 bases, with 11 bases between. The germline V gene has CDR1 LGHNA and CDR2 YNFKEQ. The CDR3 extends over 16 amino acids. The CDR3 reads CASSQVRAGNTGELFF. The DNA for the CDR3 is TGTGCCAGCAGCCAAGTTAGAGCTGGTAACACCGGGGAGCTGTTTTTT.

The chain employs TRBV20-1 and TRBJ1-4; 7 bases fit TRBD1. This CDR3 spans 14 amino acids. Germline V gene data show CDR1 as DFQATT and CDR2 as SNEGSKA (reference sequence). V gave up 4 bases and J gave up 10 bases; unmatched junction bases: 12. CDR3 nucleotides: TGCAGTGCTATTCGGTCAGGGGGAAGGGGAAAACTGTTTTTT. It codes for CSAIRSGGRGKLFF.

This clonotype was counted only a few times. The rearrangement links TRBV11-2 to TRBJ2-3; D might be TRBD1 (6 bases). CDR1 SGHAT and CDR2 FQNNGV come from the germline V gene. The CDR3 runs to 16 residues. V gave up 5 bases and J gave up 2 bases, with 17 bases separating them. This chain's CDR3 is CASSPQGNAPTDTQYF. The CDR3 coding sequence is TGTGCCAGCAGCCCACAGGGAAACGCTCCCACAGATACGCAGTATTTT.

This clonotype was recorded a few times. The chain links TRBV27 to TRBJ1-6; D uncertain. The germline gives CDR1 MNHEY, CDR2 SMNVEV (reference sequence). The CDR3 runs to 14 residues. V was cut by 3 bases and J by 8 bases, with 11 bases left in between. CDR3 sequence reads: CASSFAGPHSPLHF. The CDR3 DNA sequence: TGTGCCAGCAGTTTCGCGGGCCCCCATTCACCCCTCCACTTT.

The chain joins TRBV5-1 to TRBJ2-2; perhaps TRBD1 as D (5 bases). CDR1 and CDR2 (germline): SGHRS, YFSETQ. The ends were cut back, 3 bases at V and 1 base at J, with 13 bases in the middle. The CDR3 has 16 amino acids. The CDR3 region is CASSSGHLLNTGELFF. The CDR3, as DNA: TGCGCCAGCAGCTCCGGACACCTCCTGAACACCGGGGAGCTGTTTTTT.